Each of the 2 T cell receptor beta chains below was sequenced from the same sample in a study of shared clonotypes between healthy human individuals. The repertoire was sequenced with immunoSEQ multiplex PCR; TCRdb's copy has only in-frame clones and lacks some. This sample has roughly 2.5 million clones, with about 92% found just once. The sequencing sample was made of naive CD4+ T cells sorted from blood. Subset of the sample: CD45RA+ positively selected. The receptors originated from a man aged 18 to 30 in good health.

The chain recombines TRBV6-5 with TRBJ2-3; 8 nucleotides line up with TRBD2. Germline CDR1 and CDR2: MNHEY and SVGAGI. The CDR3 contains 15 residues. V dropped 7 bases and J dropped 2; count of bases not matched to a gene: 8. The CDR3 sequence is CASTGVAGLTDTQYF. In DNA form, the CDR3 reads TGTGCCAGCACCGGGGTAGCGGGGCTCACAGATACGCAGTATTTT.

The DNA of the CDR3 is TGTGCCTGGACAGGGGGTATAGAGACCCAGTACTTC. It encodes CAWTGGIETQYF. The chain carries TRBV30 and TRBJ2-5; 7 bases are shared with TRBD1. The germline CDR1 and CDR2 sequences are GTSNPN and SVGIG (reference sequence). Germline trimming cut 4 bases from V and 4 bases from J; bases unmatched to any gene: 3. The CDR3 runs 12 residues.